This T cell receptor beta chain was obtained from a study of T-cell memory formation after mild COVID-19. This clonotype was seen a handful of times. There are 17 residues in the CDR3. V lost 4 bases, J lost 6 bases, and 11 bases stayed unmatched. Per germline, CDR1 MGHDK and CDR2 SYGVNS. Using its own MiXCR run on the 5' RACE reads, TCRdb lists one record per CDR3 protein. This table holds just over 350,000 distinct CDR3 sequences, around 15% found once. The sequencing input was PBMCs or a T cell subset sorted from them (not recorded which). This TCR came from a man younger than 35 who had mild COVID-19 (a few samples of this study predate the infection). Cell type and time point are not known. V and J are TRBV25-1 and TRBJ2-3; the match to TRBD2 covers 12 bases. CDR3 region: CASSGPLPSGGADTQYF. DNA of the CDR3: TGTGCCAGCAGTGGCCCCCTGCCTAGCGGGGGGGCGGATACGCAGTATTTT.